Listed below are T cell receptor beta chains from one sample, sequenced in a study of OX40 agonist ivuxolimab in advanced cancers. Data came from immunoSEQ multiplex PCR; TCRdb stores just in-frame clones and leaves some out. The sample consists of about 44,000 clones, 85% to 95% of them appearing once. This specimen was CD4+ or CD8+ T cells sorted from blood, taken in a trial of the OX40 agonist ivuxolimab. These TCRs come from an adult with an advanced solid tumor such as melanoma, head and neck, liver or kidney cancer. The CDR3 runs from the conserved cysteine through the conserved F or W. D genes are given only for firm matches. Size values are once, few and many counts, or a class for expanded clones, and some rows have none.

d_call: NA; v_call: TRBV12-2; j_call: TRBJ2-1; clone_size: NA; cdr3_aa: CASRQYRTSGSGEQFF; cdr3_nt: TGTGCAAGTCGACAATATCGGACTAGCGGGAGCGGTGAGCAGTTCTTC
d_call: NA; v_call: TRBV27; j_call: TRBJ2-1; clone_size: NA; cdr3_aa: CASSLSPGLGNEQFF; cdr3_nt: TGTGCCAGCAGTTTATCGCCGGGCTTGGGGAATGAGCAGTTCTTC
d_call: TRBD2; v_call: TRBV30; j_call: TRBJ2-7; clone_size: NA; cdr3_aa: CAWSWASGLYEQYF; cdr3_nt: TGTGCCTGGAGTTGGGCTAGCGGGCTCTACGAGCAGTACTTC
d_call: NA; v_call: TRBV25-1; j_call: TRBJ2-3; clone_size: once; cdr3_aa: CASSESWDSTDTQYF; cdr3_nt: TGTGCCAGCAGTGAATCCTGGGACAGCACAGATACGCAGTATTTT
d_call: NA; v_call: TRBV28; j_call: TRBJ1-5; clone_size: NA; cdr3_aa: CASSFPLGRVAQPQHF; cdr3_nt: TGTGCCAGCAGTTTCCCGCTGGGGAGGGTTGCTCAGCCCCAGCATTTT
d_call: NA; v_call: TRBV19; j_call: TRBJ1-2; clone_size: NA; cdr3_aa: CASSIEGGIDYGYTF; cdr3_nt: TGTGCCAGTAGTATAGAGGGAGGCATCGACTATGGCTACACCTTC
d_call: NA; v_call: TRBV7-2; j_call: TRBJ2-1; clone_size: NA; cdr3_aa: CASSFPSKYNEQFF; cdr3_nt: TGTGCCAGCAGCTTCCCTTCTAAATACAATGAGCAGTTCTTC
d_call: NA; v_call: TRBV6-4; j_call: TRBJ2-2; clone_size: NA; cdr3_aa: CASSDSYGGTGELFF; cdr3_nt: TGTGCCAGCAGTGACTCGTATGGGGGCACCGGGGAGCTGTTTTTT
d_call: TRBD2; v_call: TRBV9; j_call: TRBJ2-3; clone_size: NA; cdr3_aa: CASSMTGLAGGGPTDTQYF; cdr3_nt: TGTGCCAGCAGCATGACGGGACTAGCGGGAGGGGGCCCCACAGATACGCAGTATTTT
d_call: NA; v_call: TRBV19; j_call: TRBJ2-1; clone_size: NA; cdr3_aa: CASKESVSYNEQFF; cdr3_nt: TGTGCCAGTAAAGAGAGTGTGTCCTACAATGAGCAGTTCTTC
d_call: TRBD2; v_call: TRBV5-6; j_call: TRBJ2-1; clone_size: NA; cdr3_aa: CASSGRASYNEQFF; cdr3_nt: TGTGCCAGCAGCGGGAGGGCGTCCTACAATGAGCAGTTCTTC
d_call: NA; v_call: TRBV10-3; j_call: TRBJ2-3; clone_size: NA; cdr3_aa: CAIGSGHTDTQYF; cdr3_nt: TGTGCCATCGGGTCCGGCCACACAGATACGCAGTATTTT
d_call: NA; v_call: TRBV4-1; j_call: TRBJ1-6; clone_size: NA; cdr3_aa: CASSQDRSSPLHF; cdr3_nt: TGCGCCAGCAGCCAAGATCGGAGCTCACCCCTCCACTTT
d_call: NA; v_call: TRBV19; j_call: TRBJ2-3; clone_size: NA; cdr3_aa: CASSIWASVATDTQYF; cdr3_nt: TGTGCCAGTAGTATTTGGGCTAGCGTCGCGACAGATACGCAGTATTTT
d_call: NA; v_call: TRBV7-9; j_call: TRBJ2-1; clone_size: NA; cdr3_aa: CASSLTLLMNEQFF; cdr3_nt: TGTGCCAGCAGCTTAACTCTTCTGATGAATGAGCAGTTCTTC
d_call: NA; v_call: TRBV5-6; j_call: TRBJ2-2; clone_size: few; cdr3_aa: CASSLLGTGELFF; cdr3_nt: TGTGCCAGCAGCTTGTTGGGGACCGGGGAGCTGTTTTTT
d_call: TRBD1; v_call: TRBV5-1; j_call: TRBJ2-2; clone_size: NA; cdr3_aa: CASSWGTGLLAGELFF; cdr3_nt: TGCGCCAGCAGCTGGGGGACAGGGCTTCTCGCCGGGGAGCTGTTTTTT
d_call: NA; v_call: TRBV28; j_call: TRBJ2-5; clone_size: NA; cdr3_aa: CASSPRGLETQYF; cdr3_nt: TGTGCCAGCAGTCCCCGCGGCCTCGAGACCCAGTACTTC
d_call: NA; v_call: TRBV27; j_call: TRBJ2-1; clone_size: NA; cdr3_aa: CASTLLGGGGDEQFF; cdr3_nt: TGTGCCAGCACCCTCCTAGGGGGAGGCGGCGATGAGCAGTTCTTC
d_call: NA; v_call: TRBV10-1; j_call: TRBJ2-2; clone_size: NA; cdr3_aa: CASSEAWVTGELFF; cdr3_nt: TGCGCCAGCAGTGAGGCTTGGGTGACCGGGGAGCTGTTTTTT
d_call: NA; v_call: TRBV27; j_call: TRBJ2-7; clone_size: NA; cdr3_aa: CASSFSQSAYEQYF; cdr3_nt: TGTGCCAGCAGTTTCAGTCAGAGCGCCTACGAGCAGTACTTC